A single T cell receptor (beta chain) is shown here with its context. Antigen: not known. These data come from a study of cytomegalovirus exposure and HLA in healthy donors. Study findings and constraints: DRB1 showed the most TCR associations and HLA-C the fewest in a later analysis, as rates varied by HLA locus. The investigators catalogued 180 or so TCR beta chains as cytomegalovirus-associated. Previous analysis showed most TCR beta V segments were productive about 87% or about 30% of the time. In a later analysis, at a false discovery rate of 0.05, some 15,000 TCR beta sequences were associated with HLA alleles.

V gave up 5 bases and J gave up 4 bases, with 8 bases separating them. This CDR3 is built from 12 residues. Looked up from germline, CDR1 is SEHNR and CDR2 is FQNEAQ (reference sequence). The PCR employed 60 Vbeta primers together with 13 Jbeta primers. Libraries were prepared by immunoSEQ multiplex PCR; TCRdb keeps only in-frame clonotypes and omits some of them. The profile shows fewer than 200,000 clones, roughly 70% of them singletons. The V and J genes are TRBV7-9 and TRBJ1-1; D remains unclear. This receptor was obtained from a girl between 5 and 17 years old in good health and CMV-seronegative. Sequencing used PBMCs. CDR3 bases: TGTGCCAGCAGCGCGTCGGGCACTGAAGCTTTCTTT. Translating it yields CASSASGTEAFF.